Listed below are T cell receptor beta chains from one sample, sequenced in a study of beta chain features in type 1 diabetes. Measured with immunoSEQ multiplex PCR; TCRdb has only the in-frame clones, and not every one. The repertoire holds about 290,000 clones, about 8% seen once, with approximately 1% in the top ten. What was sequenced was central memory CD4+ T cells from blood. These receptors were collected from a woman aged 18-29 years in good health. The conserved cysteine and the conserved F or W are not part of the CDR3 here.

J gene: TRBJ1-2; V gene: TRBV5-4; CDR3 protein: ASSLGITDYGYT
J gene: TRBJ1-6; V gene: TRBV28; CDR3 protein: ASSPTGQRPLH
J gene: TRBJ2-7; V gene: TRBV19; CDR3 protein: ASSPRTATYEQY
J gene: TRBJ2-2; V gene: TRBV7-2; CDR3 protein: ASAAQNTGELF
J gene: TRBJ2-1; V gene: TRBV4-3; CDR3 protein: ASSQGYDNEQF
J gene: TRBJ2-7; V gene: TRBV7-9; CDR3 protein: ATTGLAGGRYEQY
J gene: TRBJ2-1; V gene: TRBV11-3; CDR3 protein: ASSPRVAEYNEQF
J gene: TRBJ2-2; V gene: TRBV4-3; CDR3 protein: ASSQERSGTHTGELF
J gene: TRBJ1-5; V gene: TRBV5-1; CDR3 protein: ASSFNSASQPQH
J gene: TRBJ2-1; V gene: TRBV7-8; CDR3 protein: ASSRPYNEQF
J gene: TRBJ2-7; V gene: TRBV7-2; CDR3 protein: ASSLGDRAWGEQY
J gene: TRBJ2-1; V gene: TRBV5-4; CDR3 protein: ASSLAASRGDEQF
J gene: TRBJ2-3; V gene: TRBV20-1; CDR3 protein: SARYGDTQY
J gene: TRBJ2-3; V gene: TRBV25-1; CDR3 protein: ASSPPGLRAGVLTQY
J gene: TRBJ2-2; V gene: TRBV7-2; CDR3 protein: ASSLEGRGLGELF
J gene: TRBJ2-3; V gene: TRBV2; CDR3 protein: ASSRWGPGASTDTQY
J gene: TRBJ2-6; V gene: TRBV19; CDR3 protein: ASSAKQGLPVLT
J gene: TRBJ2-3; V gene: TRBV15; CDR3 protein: ATSRDGTDTQY
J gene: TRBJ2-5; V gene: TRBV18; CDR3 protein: ASSLDRVETQY
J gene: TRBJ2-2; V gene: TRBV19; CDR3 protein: ASSQQGPGELF
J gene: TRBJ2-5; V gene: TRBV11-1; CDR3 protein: ASSLVPNPQETQY
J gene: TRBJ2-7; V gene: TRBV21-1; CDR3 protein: ASSDRDRGPVNGYEQY
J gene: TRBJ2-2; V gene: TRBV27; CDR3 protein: ASSLNAGELF
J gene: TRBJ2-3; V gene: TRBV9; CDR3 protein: ASSVRPRDTQY
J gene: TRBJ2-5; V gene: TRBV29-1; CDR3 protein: SVPKWGDPQETQY
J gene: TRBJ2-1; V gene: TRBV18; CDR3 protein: ASSPGTVTYNEQF
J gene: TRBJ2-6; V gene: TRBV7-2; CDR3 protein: ASSRSGSGANVLT
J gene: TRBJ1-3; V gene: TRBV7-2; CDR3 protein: ASSLGSLSGNTIY
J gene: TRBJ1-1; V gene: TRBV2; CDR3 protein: ASREGVAGAF
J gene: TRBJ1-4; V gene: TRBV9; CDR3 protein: ASSVGPATNEKLF
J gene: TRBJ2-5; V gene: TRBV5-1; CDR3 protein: ASTLDGRRGRETQY
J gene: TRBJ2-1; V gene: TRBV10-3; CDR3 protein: AISEPTGALGTNEQF
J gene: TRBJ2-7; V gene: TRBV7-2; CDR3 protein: ASSLYRREQY
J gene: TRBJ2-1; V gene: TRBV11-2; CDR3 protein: ASSPPGDPSYNEQF
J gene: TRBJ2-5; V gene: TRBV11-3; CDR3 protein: ASSLEGATQY
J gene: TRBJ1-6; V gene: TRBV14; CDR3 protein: ASSQGVGQGVSPLH
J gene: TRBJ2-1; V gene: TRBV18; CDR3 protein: ASSHEQF
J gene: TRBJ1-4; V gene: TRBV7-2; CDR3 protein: ASSLDSGTYEKLF
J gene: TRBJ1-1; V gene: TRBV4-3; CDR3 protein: ASSRDLNTEAF
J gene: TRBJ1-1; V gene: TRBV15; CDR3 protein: ATSRGTGGITEAF
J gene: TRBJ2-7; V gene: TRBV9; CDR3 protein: ASSVGPGAAYEQY
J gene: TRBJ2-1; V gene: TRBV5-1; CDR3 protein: ASTPAGTSGRAHEQF
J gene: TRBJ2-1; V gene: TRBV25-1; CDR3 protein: ASSDWTSGHNEQF
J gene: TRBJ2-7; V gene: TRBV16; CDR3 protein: ASSHPGTGSTYEQY
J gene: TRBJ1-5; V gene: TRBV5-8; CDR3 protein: ASSFKGGGQPQH